The sequence of this TCR beta chain was determined in a study of Graves' ophthalmopathy and Graves' hyperthyroidism. Study-wide results and caveats: Ophthalmopathy could be told apart from stable hyperthyroidism by a 13-signature model (about 88% sensitivity, around 84% specificity).

The germline V gene has CDR1 SGHVS and CDR2 FQNEAQ. V lost 6 bases and J 3 bases, leaving 15 bases between the germline ends. The CDR3 is 14 amino acids. CAS ≥3, NOSPECS ≥4, moderate-to-severe activity and duration under 3 months marked donors with ophthalmopathy. This clonotype has ten or more counts. Antigen: not known. Investigators amplified TCR beta CDR3 regions from RNA transcripts. Second-round multiplex PCR came after first-round RT-PCR with HTBI primers. TCRdb reanalysed the multiplex PCR reads using MiXCR and keeps one entry per CDR3 protein. The table has over 650,000 distinct CDR3 sequences, under 50% seen once.

The clonotype was recovered from an adult man with Graves' ophthalmopathy. The sample comprised peripheral blood. The rearrangement links TRBV7-8 to TRBJ2-7, with D perhaps matching TRBD1 or TRBD2 (6 bases each). The CDR3 loop reads CASSTGAQFYEQYF. CDR3 bases: TGTGCCAGCAGTACGGGGGCTCAATTCTACGAGCAGTACTTC.